This T cell receptor beta chain appears in the sequencing data of a study of blood T cell repertoires in COVID-19 (dated by TCRdb to about 2020). Some background on the complete study: Collaborator samples came from the United States, Italy and Spain and covered acute and convalescent phases of COVID-19. The material from the prospective study consisted of cDNA or gDNA derived from T cells, B-cell-depleted T cells, or PBMCs. The dataset comprised deeply sampled blood TCRbeta repertoires from subjects exposed to, actively infected with, or recovered from COVID-19. The repertoires were made available in a free public database intended to serve as a resource for research on the immune response to SARS-CoV-2. Samples were obtained from the ongoing ImmuneRACE study (first 160 participants) and from some 1,300 subjects provided by 6 global collaborators. A de-identified subject ID, COVID-19 status, age in years and sex were almost always included in the sample metadata. Where HLA class I and class II types were available, the types were taken from metadata supplied by the sample provider, not from assay-based typing.

Note on this clone: Its antigen is not yet known. Per-base quality was not reported, and no clone a single base away is much larger than it.

What the research found in general, with its limitations: The amount of clinical and demographic metadata varied by source and participant and was provided uncurated.

Samples from volunteer blood donors who had recovered from COVID-19 were contributed by a second Seattle source. Collaborating institutions collected whole blood in K2EDTA tubes following their own protocols. Collaborator samples were shipped for TCRbeta analysis as frozen whole blood, isolated PBMCs, or DNA extracted from either sample type. For CDR1 and CDR2, the germline V gene lists MDHEN and SYDVKM. The CDR3 covers 15 residues, taking in both the cysteine and the phenylalanine. Only the CDR3 part of the read is kept: 45 bases, read in frame from the first base. The trim is 5 bases for V and 4 bases for J, with a gap of 17 bases between the germline ends. TCRbeta CDR3 regions were amplified from genomic DNA by means of the immunoSEQ Assay, a bias-controlled multiplex PCR. The study's processing was this. The number of nucleated cells in each sample was estimated from the amplification of reference gene primers within the assay. To quantify the absolute abundance of each unique TCRbeta CDR3 rearrangement, sequence reads were collapsed and filtered. For each sample, productive Simpson clonality was calculated as the square root of Simpson's diversity index across productive rearrangements. The clones in this table, taken by TCRdb from immuneACCESS, are in-frame only. Not every clone is retained; where verified, under half of the shortfall comes from an unresolved V gene, and the cause of the rest is unknown. V and J calls and clone size are given by that table; D and trimming were obtained from the DNA. Within this sample are a few hundred thousand clones, with 87% of them counted one time only. The ten largest clones represent over 9.5% of the sample.

Recombination connected TRBV28 to TRBJ1-1, and possibly TRBD1, on 5 matching bases. The clonotype comes from a woman under 30 who had recovered from COVID-19. What was sequenced was peripheral blood. This receptor has the CDR3 CASSEEGARSTEAFF. DNA sequence: TGTGCCAGCAGTGAGGAAGGGGCTCGTAGCACTGAAGCTTTCTTT.